A single sample is the source of the 32 T cell receptor beta chains below, sequenced in a study of cytotoxic CD8 clonotypes in ibrutinib-treated CLL. Assay: immunoSEQ multiplex PCR; the TCRdb copy retains only in-frame clones and omits some. The sample gives approximately 210,000 clones, around 72% of which show up once; roughly 12% is in the top ten. This material consisted of PBMCs, taken after 24 months of ibrutinib treatment. These receptors all come from a human donor with chronic lymphocytic leukemia.

The rearrangement links TRBV18 to TRBJ1-3; D might be TRBD1 (5 bases). With 7 bases removed from V and 4 bases from J, the gap between germline ends came to 14 bases. This CDR3 contains 14 residues. Germline V gives CDR1 KGHSH, CDR2 LQKENI. The chain's CDR3 is CASFRVGDGNTIYF. The CDR3 nucleotides are TGTGCCAGCTTCAGGGTCGGCGACGGAAACACCATATATTTT.

This clone was picked up one time. This chain connects TRBV15 to TRBJ2-7, with 9 bases fitting TRBD1. The CDR3 runs to 15 residues. Looked up from germline, CDR1 is LNHNV and CDR2 is YYDKDF (reference sequence). V lost 0 bases to trimming and J lost 2 bases; unmatched junction nucleotides: 2. The CDR3 bases are TGTGCCACCAGCAGAGACCGGGACAGGGCCTACGAGCAGTACTTC. This codes for CATSRDRDRAYEQYF. Complete variable domain (other parts from reference TRBV15 and TRBJ2-7): DAMVIQNPRYQVTQFGKPVTLSCSQTLNHNVMYWYQQKSSQAPKLLFHYYDKDFNNEADTPDNFQSRRPNTSFCFLDIRSPGLGDTAMYLCATSRDRDRAYEQYFGPGTRLTVT.

This sequence joins TRBV11-2 and TRBJ2-7; 7 nucleotides agree with TRBD2. The CDR3 is 16 amino acids. Germline values: CDR1 SGHAT, CDR2 FQNNGV. With V trimmed by 5 bases and J by 6 bases, 16 bases remained unmatched. The CDR3 sequence is CASSDRREGQFSEQYF. The CDR3 nucleotides are TGTGCCAGCAGCGACCGGAGGGAGGGGCAGTTCTCCGAGCAGTACTTC.

The rearrangement uses TRBV9 and TRBJ2-1, with D perhaps being TRBD1 or TRBD2 (5 bases each). The CDR3 is made up of 16 amino acids. V was pared by 6 bases and J by 1 base, with 17 bases between. Per the germline V gene, CDR1 is SGDLS and CDR2 is YYNGEE. CDR3 region: CASTRGGYLSYNEQFF. In DNA, the CDR3 is TGTGCCAGCACCCGTGGGGGATACCTATCCTACAATGAGCAGTTCTTC.

The chain is built from TRBV28 and TRBJ2-3; 7 bases fit TRBD2. V lost 5 bases and J lost 5; bases outside the gene matches: 7. CDR1 is MDHEN and CDR2 is SYDVKM in the germline V gene. The CDR3 has 14 amino acids. CDR3 amino acids: CASSIRLAVDTQYF. CDR3 nucleotide sequence: TGTGCCAGCAGTATTAGACTAGCAGTAGATACGCAGTATTTT.

This chain connects TRBV7-2 to TRBJ2-2, with a possible D match to TRBD1 (5 bases). This CDR3 is built from 14 residues. V lost 1 base, J lost 6 bases, and 9 bases lay in between. Germline V gene data show CDR1 as SGHTA and CDR2 as FQGNSA. The chain's CDR3 is CASSLDRYPGELFF. For the CDR3, the DNA is TGTGCCAGCAGCTTAGACAGGTACCCCGGGGAGCTGTTTTTT.

This CDR3 is CASSLVMGSAEAFF. CDR3 sequence (DNA): TGTGCCAGCAGCTTAGTTATGGGCTCAGCGGAAGCTTTCTTT. This rearrangement joins TRBV7-8 to TRBJ1-1; D is ambiguous. Trimming took off 1 base at V and 8 bases at J, with 14 bases between the two ends. The germline V gene encodes CDR1 SGHVS and CDR2 FQNEAQ. The CDR3 has 14 residues.

This chain links TRBV7-9 with TRBJ1-3, with a weak D call TRBD1 (5 bases). The V gene lost 3 bases and the J gene lost 0 bases, with 9 bases spanning the gap. The CDR3 is 15 residues long. The germline CDR1 and CDR2 sequences are SEHNR and FQNEAQ (reference sequence). In DNA form, the CDR3 reads TGTGCCAGCAGCTTCTCTGGGGGCTCTGGAAACACCATATATTTT. Its translation is CASSFSGGSGNTIYF.

This clone was seen a handful of times. V usage is TRBV5-1 and J usage is TRBJ2-7; maybe TRBD2 (6 bases). Between the trimmed V and J ends, which lost 6 bases and 2 bases, there was a span of 12 bases. This CDR3 has 13 amino acids. Per germline, CDR1 SGHRS and CDR2 YFSETQ. The CDR3 protein is CASKEGLTYEQYF. The CDR3 nucleotides are TGCGCCAGCAAGGAGGGCCTTACCTACGAGCAGTACTTC.

This clone has more than one count but fewer than ten. This chain links TRBV18 with TRBJ2-2, with no clear D. CDR1 KGHSH and CDR2 LQKENI come from the germline V gene. The CDR3 has 13 amino acids. Trimming removed 2 bases from V and 9 bases from J, with 10 bases in between. CDR3 coding DNA: TGTGCCAGCTCACCAGATGTTGACCGGGAGCTGTTTTTT. Translated, it gives CASSPDVDRELFF.

The chain combines TRBV9 with TRBJ1-1, with a tentative D call TRBD1 (6 bases). The CDR3 is 15 residues long. Germline V gene lookup returns CDR1 SGDLS and CDR2 YYNGEE. V shed 3 bases and J shed 4 bases, with 16 bases lying between them. CDR3 loop: CASSDLRGDGTEAFF. CDR3 bases: TGTGCCAGCAGCGACCTAAGGGGGGATGGCACTGAAGCTTTCTTT.

This chain connects TRBV4-3 to TRBJ2-3; D remains unclear. There are 13 residues in the CDR3. The germline CDR1 and CDR2 sequences are LGHNA and YSLEER. V gave up 3 bases and J gave up 5 bases, with 9 bases separating them. CDR3 nucleotide sequence: TGCGCCAGCAGCCAGGCGCTTGGAGATACGCAGTATTTT. This codes for CASSQALGDTQYF.

The V and J genes are TRBV6-6 and TRBJ1-2; D not resolved. Germline CDR1 and CDR2: MNHNY and SVGAGI (reference sequence). V was clipped by 2 bases and J by 3 bases, with 7 bases between them. CDR3 length equals 13 residues. The DNA for the CDR3 is TGTGCCAGCAGTTACGTATACTACTATGGCTACACCTTC. This codes for CASSYVYYYGYTF.

The chain employs TRBV10-3 and TRBJ1-1; unclear D gene. CDR1 ENHRY and CDR2 SYGVKD come from the germline V gene. This CDR3 region has 15 residues. V was clipped by 0 bases and J by 1 base, with 9 bases between them. CDR3 in amino acids: CAISESSTQNTEAFF. In DNA, the CDR3 is TGTGCCATCAGTGAGTCTAGCACGCAGAACACTGAAGCTTTCTTT.

The chain carries TRBV19 and TRBJ2-2; no definite D call. This CDR3 is 12 amino acids long. Germline lookup yields CDR1 LNHDA and CDR2 SQIVND (reference sequence). Trimming took off 5 bases at V and 4 bases at J, with 5 bases between the two ends. The CDR3 loop is CASSVSTGELFF. DNA for the CDR3: TGTGCCAGTAGTGTTAGCACCGGGGAGCTGTTTTTT.

This rearrangement joins TRBV15 to TRBJ1-5; no clear D gene. The CDR3 is 18 amino acids. V was pared by 3 bases and J by 0 bases, with 18 bases between. CDR1 and CDR2 (germline): LNHNV, YYDKDF (reference sequence). Here the CDR3 DNA reads TGTGCCACCAGCAGCTCCCGTTCCGGGGAATATAGCAATCAGCCCCAGCATTTT. This encodes CATSSSRSGEYSNQPQHF.

The chain couples TRBV6-5 to TRBJ1-4; perhaps TRBD1 as D (6 bases). This CDR3 is 14 amino acids long. Germline V CDR1 and CDR2: MNHEY, SVGAGI. With 6 bases removed from V and 6 bases from J, the gap between germline ends came to 14 bases. This chain's CDR3 is CASRTTGLDEKLFF. The DNA for the CDR3 is TGTGCCAGCAGAACGACAGGCCTAGATGAAAAACTGTTTTTT.

The chain uses TRBV7-6 and TRBJ2-1; D is unresolved. The CDR3 runs 11 residues. Germline V gene lookup returns CDR1 SGHVS and CDR2 FNYEAQ. V was pared by 4 bases and J by 10 bases, with 8 bases between. The CDR3 DNA reads as TGTGCCAGCAGCTCAGCGACAGAGCAGTTCTTC. This gives the protein CASSSATEQFF.

This chain joins TRBV5-1 and TRBJ2-5, with 7 bases that match TRBD1. V was clipped by 0 bases and J by 2 bases; unmatched bases: 4. The V gene's germline CDR1 is SGHRS and CDR2 YFSETQ. The CDR3 has 15 residues. In DNA form, the CDR3 reads TGCGCCAGCAGCTTGGGACAGGGTGGACAAGAGACCCAGTACTTC. Its protein is CASSLGQGGQETQYF.

The V gene is TRBV4-1, the J gene TRBJ2-3, with D hard to call. The CDR3 consists of 17 residues. Germline V gene lookup returns CDR1 MGHRA and CDR2 YSYEKL. V lost 4 bases and J lost 0, with 17 bases in between. The CDR3 DNA is TGCGCCAGCAGCCCGGGCTCTATGCGCCATAGCACAGATACGCAGTATTTT. Its translation is CASSPGSMRHSTDTQYF.

The J gene is TRBJ1-5, the V gene TRBV7-8; no clear D gene. There are 15 residues in the CDR3. Trimming took off 0 bases at V and 15 bases at J, with 21 bases between the two ends. Germline CDR1 reads SGHVS; CDR2 reads FQNEAQ. The CDR3 is CASSLARVGNQPRHF. DNA of the CDR3: TGTGCCAGCAGCTTAGCGCGGGTAGGCAATCAGCCCAGGCATTTT.

The chain uses TRBV7-2 and TRBJ2-2; D remains unclear. CDR3 length equals 15 residues. Germline V lookup: CDR1 SGHTA, CDR2 FQGNSA. The V end was cut by 5 bases, the J end by 0 bases, with 10 bases between. CDR3 sequence (DNA): TGTGCCAGCAGCATCCGGTGGACGAACACCGGGGAGCTGTTTTTT. It specifies CASSIRWTNTGELFF.

The V and J genes are TRBV11-2 and TRBJ2-3, with 9 bases lining up with TRBD2. The CDR3 runs to 15 residues. After removal of 4 bases from V and 2 bases from J, the junction contained 4 bases not matched to a gene. Germline CDR1 and CDR2: SGHAT and FQNNGV. The CDR3, as DNA: TGTGCCAGCAGCTCTCTAGCGGGGAACACAGATACGCAGTATTTT. Its protein product is CASSSLAGNTDTQYF.

This rearrangement joins TRBV2 to TRBJ2-7, with D perhaps TRBD1 (5 bases). CDR1 SNHLY and CDR2 FYNNEI come from the germline V gene. V was clipped by 5 bases and J by 0 bases, with 14 bases between them. The CDR3 totals 15 residues. The CDR3 DNA sequence: TGTGCCAGCAGTAACCCAGGGTTCCCCTCCTACGAGCAGTACTTC. Translation: CASSNPGFPSYEQYF.

A few counts support this clone. This rearrangement joins TRBV18 to TRBJ2-1; 8 bases line up with TRBD1. CDR1 KGHSH and CDR2 LQKENI come from the germline V gene. The V and J ends lost 3 bases and 5 bases, in that order; junction bases with no gene match: 6. The CDR3 extends over 15 amino acids. In DNA form, the CDR3 reads TGTGCCAGCTCACCGTCAGGGGGCGAAAACAATGAGCAGTTCTTC. This gives the protein CASSPSGGENNEQFF.

The V gene is TRBV7-6, the J gene TRBJ2-1, with 15 bases fitting TRBD2. The CDR3 contains 17 residues. In germline, CDR1 is SGHVS, CDR2 FNYEAQ. J gave up 9 bases and V 5 bases, and 11 bases lay outside the gene matches. DNA of the CDR3: TGTGCCAGCAGCCTCTCTCCGGGACTAGCGGGAGGTATTGAGCAGTTCTTC. Protein: CASSLSPGLAGGIEQFF. The entire variable domain, with the rest obtained from reference TRBV7-6 and TRBJ2-1, is as follows: GAGVSQSPRYKVTKRGQDVALRCDPISGHVSLYWYRQALGQGPEFLTYFNYEAQQDKSGLPNDRFSAERPEGSISTLTIQRTEQRDSAMYRCASSLSPGLAGGIEQFFGPGTRLTVL.

This sequence joins TRBV5-1 and TRBJ2-7; D is ambiguous. CDR3 size: 13 residues. V was clipped by 0 bases and J by 5 bases, with 9 bases between them. CDR1 SGHRS and CDR2 YFSETQ come from the germline V gene. In DNA, the CDR3 is TGCGCCAGCAGCTTGGACTGGGTTGACGAGCAGTACTTC. As protein: CASSLDWVDEQYF.

The V gene is TRBV19, the J gene TRBJ2-7; D might be TRBD1 (5 bases). Trimming took off 4 bases at V and 0 bases at J, with 16 bases between the two ends. Germline CDR1 reads LNHDA; CDR2 reads SQIVND (reference sequence). The CDR3 sequence is 16 residues long. The CDR3, as DNA: TGTGCCAGTAGTAAAACCTCAGGGAAAAGCTCCTACGAGCAGTACTTC. Translation gives CASSKTSGKSSYEQYF.

The chain links TRBV28 to TRBJ2-7; D is ambiguous. The germline gives CDR1 MDHEN, CDR2 SYDVKM. The length of the CDR3 is 12 residues. Trimming pared 7 bases from V and 1 base from J, leaving 8 bases between. The CDR3 sequence: CASTHASYEQYF. In DNA form, the CDR3 reads TGTGCCAGCACCCATGCGTCCTACGAGCAGTACTTC.

This clone was counted a single time. The chain couples TRBV5-4 to TRBJ2-7, with 8 bases that match TRBD2. Germline values: CDR1 SGHNT, CDR2 YYREEE (reference sequence). There are 15 residues in the CDR3. The ends lost 2 bases at V and 2 bases at J; junction bases unmatched: 6. The CDR3 reads CASSLPGGGTYEQYF. Written as DNA, the CDR3 is TGTGCCAGCAGCTTACCCGGGGGGGGAACCTACGAGCAGTACTTC.

The CDR3 DNA is TGTGCCAGCAGACAGAATCCGGGACAGGGAAGATACGAGCAGTACTTC. Translating it yields CASRQNPGQGRYEQYF. The genes are TRBV7-9 and TRBJ2-7, with TRBD1 matching over 9 bases. Germline V CDR1 and CDR2: SEHNR, FQNEAQ (reference sequence). There are 16 residues in the CDR3. Germline trimming cut 6 bases from V and 4 bases from J; bases unmatched to any gene: 13.

The genes are TRBV7-2 and TRBJ2-4; D not resolved. Trimming shortened V by 2 bases and J by 12 bases, and 8 bases separated the two germline ends. Looked up from germline, CDR1 is SGHTA and CDR2 is FQGNSA. There are 11 residues in the CDR3. CDR3 residues: CASSLYSSQYF. The DNA of the CDR3 is TGTGCCAGCAGCTTATATTCCTCTCAGTACTTC. Together with reference TRBV7-2 and TRBJ2-4, the CDR3 gives the full variable domain: GAGVSQSPSNKVTEKGKDVELRCDPISGHTALYWYRQSLGQGLEFLIYFQGNSAPDKSGLPSDRFSAERTGGSVSTLTIQRTQQEDSAVYLCASSLYSSQYFGAGTRLSVL.